A single sample is the source of the 21 T cell receptor beta chains below, sequenced in a study of beta chain features in type 1 diabetes. What was sequenced were expressed TCRB transcripts, since all of the isolated RNA had been reverse transcribed. Sequencing used immunoSEQ multiplex PCR; TCRdb keeps in-frame clones, though not all of them. In the table there are 810,000 or so clones, 15% to 20% of which are singletons. The sample comprised naive CD4+ T cells from blood. Receptor source: a woman aged 18-29 years in good health.

The chain has TRBV5-1 and TRBJ2-1, with TRBD1 identical over 9 bases. Germline CDR1 is SGHRS and CDR2 is YFSETQ. Losses at the gene ends were 4 bases for V and 8 bases for J; bases not matched to a gene: 13. This CDR3 region has 16 residues. CDR3 region: CASSGGGTGFIDEQFF. Written as DNA, the CDR3 is TGCGCCAGCAGCGGCGGCGGGACAGGGTTCATAGATGAGCAGTTCTTC.

This clone was counted between two and nine times. The chain joins TRBV5-1 to TRBJ2-7; D possibly corresponds to TRBD1 (7 bases). CDR1 is SGHRS and CDR2 is YFSETQ in the germline V gene. V lost 1 base and J 6 bases, leaving 14 bases between the germline ends. This CDR3 comprises 14 residues. The CDR3 DNA reads as TGCGCCAGCAGCTTGCCTCGGCAGGGGGGCGAGCAGTACTTC. It encodes CASSLPRQGGEQYF.

This clone was seen a few times. The genes are TRBV2 and TRBJ2-1; 7 nucleotides match TRBD2. With 0 bases clipped from V and 15 bases from J, the junction kept 11 bases outside the gene matches. The CDR3 has 14 residues. CDR1 and CDR2 from the germline V gene are SNHLY and FYNNEI. The CDR3 DNA sequence: TGTGCCAGCAGTGAAGCGCTGGGGGAGGGCAGGAGGTTCTTC. This translates into CASSEALGEGRRFF.

The chain uses TRBV28 and TRBJ1-4; D uncertain. Trimming took off 5 bases at V and 10 bases at J, with 14 bases between the two ends. The CDR3 extends over 13 amino acids. CDR1 MDHEN and CDR2 SYDVKM come from the germline V gene. In nucleotides, the CDR3 is TGTGCCAGCAGTGCGGACCTCCCCGGAAAACTGTTTTTT. Protein product: CASSADLPGKLFF.

This clone was observed a few times. The chain has TRBV6-5 and TRBJ2-4; D uncertain. The CDR3 is made up of 15 amino acids. Trimming took off 5 bases at V and 0 bases at J, with 11 bases between the two ends. Germline V CDR1 and CDR2: MNHEY, SVGAGI. CDR3 nucleotides: TGTGCCAGCAGTAAGAGAGGCGCAGCCAAAAACATTCAGTACTTC. Residues: CASSKRGAAKNIQYF.

This rearrangement joins TRBV6-6 to TRBJ1-1, with a weak D call TRBD1 (5 bases). Trimming cost V 4 bases and J 1 base, with 10 bases left between them. Germline CDR1 is MNHNY and CDR2 is SVGAGI (reference sequence). The CDR3 totals 14 residues. DNA of the CDR3: TGTGCCAGCAGTTCACAGGAGAGGAACACTGAAGCTTTCTTT. Amino acids: CASSSQERNTEAFF.

This clone was seen only a few times. The rearrangement uses TRBV18 and TRBJ2-7; D gene uncertain. The CDR3 contains 13 residues. V was shortened by 3 bases and J by 5 bases, with 11 bases between the two germline ends. Germline values: CDR1 KGHSH, CDR2 LQKENI. As DNA, the CDR3 is TGTGCCAGCTCACCCACCCAGTACGACGAGCAGTACTTC. This encodes CASSPTQYDEQYF.

The V and J genes are TRBV10-2 and TRBJ1-1, with 9 bases fitting TRBD1. The germline V gene has CDR1 WSHSY and CDR2 SAAADI. The length of the CDR3 is 14 residues. J lost 5 bases, V lost 6 bases, and 7 bases had no gene match. For the CDR3, the DNA is TGCGCCAGCAGCGAGGACAGGGGACGGACTGAAGCTTTCTTT. This codes for CASSEDRGRTEAFF.

J is TRBJ2-7 and V is TRBV27; D uncertain. There are 16 residues in the CDR3. Germline CDR1 MNHEY, CDR2 SMNVEV (reference sequence). Trimming left V 4 bases short and J 0 bases short, with 16 bases between. CDR3 DNA: TGTGCCAGCAGTTACCTCCGTGTGCCTGACTCCTACGAGCAGTACTTC. Translating it yields CASSYLRVPDSYEQYF.

J is TRBJ2-7 and V is TRBV18; 8 bases are shared with TRBD1. Germline assignment: CDR1 KGHSH and CDR2 LQKENI. The CDR3 loop spans 14 amino acids. The junction had 6 bases not matched to a gene; V was cut back by 2 bases and J by 6 bases. CDR3 protein: CASSPVDRVGEQYF. CDR3 sequence (DNA): TGTGCCAGCTCACCAGTGGACAGGGTAGGCGAGCAGTACTTC.

The CDR3, as DNA: TGTGCCAGTAGTATCCAAGCTATGGCCGGGGGAAATGAGCAGTTCTTC. Amino acid sequence: CASSIQAMAGGNEQFF. This rearrangement joins TRBV19 to TRBJ2-1; D perhaps matches TRBD2 (6 bases). The CDR3 consists of 16 residues. Germline CDR1 LNHDA, CDR2 SQIVND (reference sequence). Trimming shortened V by 3 bases and J by 7 bases, and 19 bases separated the two germline ends.

J is TRBJ2-3 and V is TRBV9; TRBD2 matches at 10 bases. V was clipped by 3 bases and J by 5 bases; unmatched bases: 9. In germline, CDR1 is SGDLS, CDR2 YYNGEE. The length of the CDR3 is 16 residues. CDR3 sequence: CASSETGTSEKDTQYF. The CDR3 region has the DNA TGTGCCAGCAGCGAGACCGGGACTAGCGAAAAAGATACGCAGTATTTT.

In this sample, this clone turned up a few times. Other DNA sequences in the sample encode the same CDR3. The chain combines TRBV6-5 with TRBJ1-1, with TRBD1 matching over 10 bases. Germline V gene data show CDR1 as MNHEY and CDR2 as SVGAGI. V shed 5 bases, J shed 5 bases, and the junction held 5 bases outside the gene matches. The CDR3 contains 14 residues. This CDR3 is CASSRGQGYTEAFF. CDR3 DNA: TGTGCCAGCAGTCGGGGACAGGGGTATACTGAAGCTTTCTTT.

The V and J genes are TRBV7-2 and TRBJ2-1, with 12 nucleotides matching TRBD2. CDR1 SGHTA and CDR2 FQGNSA come from the germline V gene. The CDR3 length is 16 residues. With V trimmed by 5 bases and J by 7 bases, 9 bases remained unmatched. The CDR3 DNA reads TGTGCCAGCAGCCACCGGCTAGCGGGAGGGCCGAATGAGCAGTTCTTC. It translates to CASSHRLAGGPNEQFF.

The sample holds a few counts of this clone. The chain is built from TRBV28 and TRBJ2-2; D is unclear. This CDR3 comprises 13 residues. With 3 bases removed from V and 4 bases from J, the gap between germline ends came to 6 bases. From germline, CDR1 is MDHEN and CDR2 SYDVKM. CDR3 in DNA: TGTGCCAGCAGTTTTAGGGCCACCGGGGAGCTGTTTTTT. This codes for CASSFRATGELFF.

This clone has only a few counts. The J gene is TRBJ2-7, the V gene TRBV28; TRBD1 is a possible D gene (6 bases). The V and J ends lost 2 bases and 11 bases respectively, with 13 bases between them. The CDR3 runs to 12 residues. Germline lookup yields CDR1 MDHEN and CDR2 SYDVKM. CDR3 sequence reads: CASSLGTQPEYF. CDR3 coding DNA: TGTGCCAGCAGTTTAGGGACACAACCGGAGTACTTC.

This chain links TRBV7-9 with TRBJ2-2; D not resolved. Trimming shortened V by 5 bases and J by 1 base, and 14 bases separated the two germline ends. Germline CDR1 reads SEHNR; CDR2 reads FQNEAQ (reference sequence). The CDR3 spans 16 residues. This CDR3 is CASSTELALNTGELFF. In DNA, the CDR3 is TGTGCCAGCAGCACAGAACTCGCACTGAACACCGGGGAGCTGTTTTTT.

This clone was seen a few times. The chain links TRBV2 to TRBJ2-6; D remains ambiguous. CDR3 size: 15 residues. Per germline, CDR1 SNHLY and CDR2 FYNNEI. The ends were cut back, 6 bases at V and 0 bases at J, with 9 bases in the middle. This chain's CDR3 is CASRPGNSGANVLTF. The CDR3 nucleotides read TGTGCCAGCAGGCCAGGAAACTCTGGGGCCAACGTCCTGACTTTC.

This clone was found a few times. This sample includes further DNA sequences coding for the same CDR3. The chain recombines TRBV11-2 with TRBJ2-5, with D unresolved. Germline values: CDR1 SGHAT, CDR2 FQNNGV. This CDR3 has 11 amino acids. Between the trimmed V and J ends, which lost 5 bases and 2 bases, there was a span of 3 bases. CDR3 nucleotides: TGTGCCAGCAGCCTACAAGAGACCCAGTACTTC. It encodes CASSLQETQYF.

The rearrangement joins TRBV10-3 to TRBJ1-5; 7 bases line up with TRBD1. Germline values: CDR1 ENHRY, CDR2 SYGVKD. Trimming at V came to 6 bases and at J to 0 bases, leaving 5 bases not matched to a gene. The CDR3 loop spans 15 amino acids. CDR3 nucleotide sequence: TGTGCCATCAGAGCAACAGGGGCTAGCAATCAGCCCCAGCATTTT. It translates to CAIRATGASNQPQHF.

J is TRBJ2-1 and V is TRBV10-3; 11 positions agree with TRBD2. This CDR3 spans 15 amino acids. Germline V gene sequence: CDR1 ENHRY, CDR2 SYGVKD. V trimming: 6 bases; J trimming: 3 bases; junction bases outside the gene matches: 4. The CDR3 bases are TGTGCCATCAGAGACACTAGCGGGAGCTACAATGAGCAGTTCTTC. As protein: CAIRDTSGSYNEQFF.